This record concerns one TCR beta chain sequence. Germline V CDR1 and CDR2: LGHDT, YNNKEL (reference sequence). The CDR3 runs 17 residues. J lost 7 bases, V lost 7 bases, and 18 bases had no gene match. This sample was included in a study of blood T cell repertoires in COVID-19. Across the whole study: COVID-19 samples, acute and convalescent, were from the United States, Italy and Spain. Nucleic acid was either cDNA or gDNA, and it came from T cells, B-cell-depleted T cells, or PBMCs.

In the study's own analysis: From reference gene primer amplification, estimates of nucleated cell counts were derived. Data came from immunoSEQ multiplex PCR; TCRdb stores just in-frame clones and leaves some out. V, J and clone size reflect that table, while D and trimming were determined from the DNA. Of around 100,000 clones listed, about 85% are singletons. The specimen was peripheral blood. V usage is TRBV3-1 (or the pseudogene TRBV3-2) and J usage is TRBJ2-1; 8 bases match TRBD2. The clonotype comes from a man aged 50-60 years with active or convalescent COVID-19. The CDR3 DNA follows: TGTGCCAGCACCCTAGCCTTACTAGCGGAAGAGGGGAATGAGCAGTTCTTC. Amino acids: CASTLALLAEEGNEQFF.